A selection of T cell receptor beta chains follows, all from one sample in a study of blood T cell repertoires in COVID-19. Clones were sequenced by immunoSEQ multiplex PCR, and TCRdb holds only the in-frame ones, with some missing. The sample gives about 130,000 clones, 75% to 90% of which show up once; about 4.4% is in the top ten. Sequencing was performed on peripheral blood. These receptors were obtained from a man aged 55 to 70 with COVID-19, enrolled during active disease. CDR3s include the opening cysteine and the closing phenylalanine or tryptophan. Fields, in order: V gene, J gene, D gene, clone size, CDR3 protein, CDR3 DNA. A D gene is named only where the DNA matches it firmly. Some rows mark clone size as missing; the rest say once, few, many or name a class of expanded clone.

v_call: TRBV5-4
j_call: TRBJ2-2
d_call: TRBD2
clone_size: -
cdr3_aa: CASSLPGGQTGELFF
cdr3_nt: TGTGCCAGCAGCCTCCCGGGGGGGCAAACCGGGGAGCTGTTTTTT

v_call: TRBV9
j_call: TRBJ1-2
d_call: -
clone_size: -
cdr3_aa: CASSVAPAGNYGYTF
cdr3_nt: TGTGCCAGCAGCGTAGCGCCCGCCGGGAACTATGGCTACACCTTC

v_call: TRBV19
j_call: TRBJ1-5
d_call: -
clone_size: -
cdr3_aa: CASKGMGNQPQHF
cdr3_nt: TGTGCCAGTAAGGGGATGGGCAATCAGCCCCAGCATTTT

v_call: TRBV27
j_call: TRBJ1-5
d_call: -
clone_size: -
cdr3_aa: CASSLNQVLPQHF
cdr3_nt: TGTGCCAGCAGTTTAAATCAGGTGTTACCCCAGCATTTT

v_call: TRBV24-1
j_call: TRBJ1-5
d_call: -
clone_size: -
cdr3_aa: CATSDLSGNQPQHF
cdr3_nt: TGTGCCACCAGTGATTTGAGCGGCAATCAGCCCCAGCATTTT

v_call: TRBV27
j_call: TRBJ1-4
d_call: -
clone_size: -
cdr3_aa: CASSPHGSTNEKLFF
cdr3_nt: TGTGCCAGCAGTCCCCATGGGAGTACCAATGAAAAACTGTTTTTT

v_call: TRBV5-4
j_call: TRBJ2-3
d_call: TRBD2
clone_size: -
cdr3_aa: CATKTSGGAIDTQYF
cdr3_nt: TGTGCCACCAAGACTAGCGGGGGGGCCATAGATACGCAGTATTTT

v_call: TRBV10-3
j_call: TRBJ1-5
d_call: -
clone_size: -
cdr3_aa: CAISGEGYSQPQHF
cdr3_nt: TGTGCCATCAGTGGTGAGGGTTATAGTCAGCCCCAGCATTTT

v_call: TRBV27
j_call: TRBJ2-2
d_call: TRBD2
clone_size: -
cdr3_aa: CASSLLAGGNTGELFF
cdr3_nt: TGTGCCAGCAGTTTATTAGCGGGGGGCAACACCGGGGAGCTGTTTTTT

v_call: TRBV24-1
j_call: TRBJ2-7
d_call: TRBD1
clone_size: -
cdr3_aa: CATEETGFIYEQYF
cdr3_nt: TGTGCCACGGAAGAGACAGGGTTTATCTACGAGCAGTACTTC

v_call: TRBV5-6
j_call: TRBJ1-4
d_call: TRBD1
clone_size: -
cdr3_aa: CASSLTGAWEKLFF
cdr3_nt: TGTGCCAGCAGCTTGACAGGGGCGTGGGAAAAACTGTTTTTT

v_call: TRBV6-5
j_call: TRBJ1-5
d_call: -
clone_size: -
cdr3_aa: CASTVDSSNQPQHF
cdr3_nt: TGTGCCAGCACCGTGGACAGTAGCAATCAGCCCCAGCATTTT

v_call: TRBV4-3
j_call: TRBJ2-1
d_call: -
clone_size: -
cdr3_aa: CASSQDPGNEQFF
cdr3_nt: TGCGCCAGCAGCCAAGATCCGGGCAATGAGCAGTTCTTC

v_call: TRBV4-1
j_call: TRBJ2-1
d_call: TRBD2
clone_size: -
cdr3_aa: CASSQIDLGLAGNNEQFF
cdr3_nt: TGCGCCAGCAGCCAAATAGACCTGGGACTAGCGGGGAACAATGAGCAGTTCTTC

v_call: TRBV11-3
j_call: TRBJ2-3
d_call: TRBD1
clone_size: -
cdr3_aa: CASSLGDRGTDTQYF
cdr3_nt: TGTGCCAGCAGCTTAGGAGACAGGGGGACAGATACGCAGTATTTT

v_call: TRBV3-1/TRBV3-2
j_call: TRBJ2-7
d_call: -
clone_size: -
cdr3_aa: CASSQESEQYF
cdr3_nt: TGTGCCAGCAGCCAAGAATCGGAGCAGTACTTC

v_call: TRBV2
j_call: TRBJ2-1
d_call: -
clone_size: -
cdr3_aa: CASSPKGGDEQFF
cdr3_nt: TGTGCCAGCAGTCCTAAAGGCGGAGATGAGCAGTTCTTC

v_call: TRBV5-1
j_call: TRBJ1-1
d_call: -
clone_size: -
cdr3_aa: CASSLARGVGNTEAFF
cdr3_nt: TGCGCCAGCAGCTTGGCCCGGGGGGTTGGGAACACTGAAGCTTTCTTT

v_call: TRBV2
j_call: TRBJ1-6
d_call: -
clone_size: -
cdr3_aa: CASSANRQAYSPLHF
cdr3_nt: TGTGCCAGCAGCGCTAACCGACAGGCTTATTCACCCCTCCACTTT

v_call: TRBV6-5
j_call: TRBJ2-7
d_call: -
clone_size: once
cdr3_aa: CASSYTPPGEQYF
cdr3_nt: TGTGCCAGCAGTTACACCCCACCAGGAGAGCAGTACTTC

v_call: TRBV7-8
j_call: TRBJ1-1
d_call: -
clone_size: -
cdr3_aa: CASSLTQNTEAFF
cdr3_nt: TGTGCCAGCAGCTTAACACAGAACACTGAAGCTTTCTTT

v_call: TRBV4-2
j_call: TRBJ1-1
d_call: TRBD1
clone_size: -
cdr3_aa: CASSPGQGGPEAFF
cdr3_nt: TGTGCCAGCAGCCCCGGACAGGGGGGCCCTGAAGCTTTCTTT

v_call: TRBV28
j_call: TRBJ2-7
d_call: -
clone_size: -
cdr3_aa: CASSLHLPRDNEQYF
cdr3_nt: TGTGCCAGCAGTTTGCACCTACCCAGGGACAACGAGCAGTACTTC

v_call: TRBV29-1
j_call: TRBJ2-3
d_call: TRBD2
clone_size: -
cdr3_aa: CSVLRRGLALTPDTQYF
cdr3_nt: TGCAGCGTCCTTAGACGGGGACTAGCCCTAACCCCAGATACGCAGTATTTT

v_call: TRBV4-1
j_call: TRBJ2-7
d_call: -
clone_size: -
cdr3_aa: CASSQDQGILGEQYF
cdr3_nt: TGCGCCAGCAGCCAAGACCAGGGCATTTTAGGCGAGCAGTACTTC

v_call: TRBV5-1
j_call: TRBJ1-4
d_call: TRBD1
clone_size: -
cdr3_aa: CASSLGPTGTGSEKLFF
cdr3_nt: TGCGCCAGCAGCTTGGGGCCCACCGGGACAGGGTCTGAAAAACTGTTTTTT

v_call: TRBV11-2
j_call: TRBJ2-3
d_call: TRBD2
clone_size: -
cdr3_aa: CASSRLGVGRVRDTQYF
cdr3_nt: TGTGCCAGCAGCAGGTTAGGGGTGGGGAGGGTGAGAGATACGCAGTATTTT

v_call: TRBV19
j_call: TRBJ1-5
d_call: -
clone_size: -
cdr3_aa: CASTGGPGGVQPQHF
cdr3_nt: TGTGCCAGTACCGGAGGGCCCGGTGGGGTTCAGCCCCAGCATTTT

v_call: TRBV19
j_call: TRBJ2-2
d_call: TRBD2
clone_size: once
cdr3_aa: CASSIVDSGVEVTGELFF
cdr3_nt: TGTGCCAGTAGTATTGTTGATAGCGGGGTAGAAGTAACCGGGGAGCTGTTTTTT

v_call: TRBV3-1/TRBV3-2
j_call: TRBJ1-4
d_call: -
clone_size: -
cdr3_aa: CASSQDQVEKLFF
cdr3_nt: TGTGCCAGCAGCCAAGATCAGGTGGAAAAACTGTTTTTT

v_call: TRBV6-5
j_call: TRBJ2-7
d_call: -
clone_size: -
cdr3_aa: CASRDSPYEQYF
cdr3_nt: TGTGCCAGCAGGGACAGTCCCTACGAGCAGTACTTC

v_call: TRBV11-2
j_call: TRBJ2-7
d_call: TRBD1
clone_size: -
cdr3_aa: CASSSQPPGQFYEQYF
cdr3_nt: TGTGCCAGCAGCTCACAACCACCGGGACAGTTCTACGAGCAGTACTTC

v_call: TRBV30
j_call: TRBJ1-4
d_call: TRBD1
clone_size: -
cdr3_aa: CAWSGQGYEKLFF
cdr3_nt: TGTGCCTGGAGTGGACAGGGTTACGAAAAACTGTTTTTT

v_call: TRBV2
j_call: TRBJ1-5
d_call: TRBD1
clone_size: -
cdr3_aa: CAIGTGGSNQPQHF
cdr3_nt: TGTGCCATCGGGACAGGGGGAAGCAATCAGCCCCAGCATTTT